Sequencing of this TCR beta chain was carried out in a study of long-term antiretroviral therapy in people with HIV. About the research overall: Collection dates of the earliest samples fall about a decade before the 2015 immediate-ART recommendation.

Survey level was the resolution at which the v3.0 immunoSEQ assay ran. The method was immunoSEQ multiplex PCR; TCRdb's version includes in-frame clones alone and lacks a portion of them. The table has 19,000 or so clones, roughly four fifths seen once; the top ten hold 5.5% to 8%. The study, taken as a whole, reports: Narrower CDR3 length ranges marked HIV repertoires relative to controls. ART-treated samples gained diversity yet remained below transplant donor controls. Dominance of pre-ART expanded clones persisted, fluctuating and often declining after ART.

This clone was detected only a few times. The antigen is not known. CDR1 is LGHNA and CDR2 is YSLEER in the germline V gene. CDR3 length equals 14 residues. The V gene lost 4 bases and the J gene lost 4 bases, with 13 bases spanning the gap. The V and J genes are TRBV4-3 and TRBJ1-2, with D maybe TRBD1 (6 bases). The sample was unsorted PBMCs, taken 2.2 years after starting antiretroviral therapy. The receptor comes from a man aged 45-60 years with HIV. The CDR3, as DNA: TGCGCCAGCAGCCGGGGTGGGGGCGGCTATGGCTACACCTTC. As protein: CASSRGGGGYGYTF.